This is a list of T cell receptor beta chains from one sample in a study of PD-1 blockade in classical Hodgkin lymphoma. Data came from immunoSEQ multiplex PCR; TCRdb stores just in-frame clones and leaves some out. The sample consists of fewer than 110,000 clones, around 88% of them appearing once. This specimen consisted of peripheral blood mononuclear cells (PBMCs), obtained before the second cycle of nivolumab. These receptors were taken from a human donor with classical Hodgkin lymphoma. The CDR3 runs from the conserved cysteine through the conserved F or W. D genes are given only for firm matches. Only some rows state a clone size, as once, few, many or a class for expanded clones.

D gene,clone size,V gene,J gene,CDR3 protein,CDR3 DNA
.,.,TRBV5-6,TRBJ1-3,CASSLGGNTIYF,TGTGCCAGCAGCTTAGGTGGAAACACCATATATTTT
.,.,TRBV4-1,TRBJ2-2,CASRPGTGELFF,TGCGCCAGCAGGCCCGGGACCGGGGAGCTGTTTTTT
.,few,TRBV5-4,TRBJ1-2,CASSLRRINYGYTF,TGTGCCAGCAGCCTCCGACGGATTAACTATGGCTACACCTTC
.,.,TRBV28,TRBJ1-1,CASSFPLREEAFF,TGTGCCAGCAGTTTCCCTTTGAGAGAGGAAGCTTTCTTT
.,.,TRBV5-6,TRBJ1-5,CASSLASGSGNQPQHF,TGTGCCAGCAGCTTGGCCTCGGGTTCCGGCAATCAGCCCCAGCATTTT
.,.,TRBV5-6,TRBJ2-5,CASSLVASQETQYF,TGTGCCAGCAGCTTAGTAGCGTCCCAAGAGACCCAGTACTTC
.,.,TRBV30,TRBJ2-7,CAWSLGGAGGGYEQYF,TGTGCCTGGAGTCTAGGGGGGGCGGGCGGAGGGTACGAGCAGTACTTC
.,.,TRBV21-1,TRBJ1-5,CASSVPPGQGACGNQPQHF,TGTGCCAGCAGCGTACCTCCGGGACAGGGAGCTTGCGGCAATCAGCCCCAGCATTTT
.,.,TRBV30,TRBJ1-1,CAWSVGLGASTEAFF,TGTGCCTGGAGTGTGGGTCTGGGGGCGAGCACTGAAGCTTTCTTT
.,.,TRBV10-3,TRBJ2-5,CAISGGGGVMETQYF,TGTGCCATCAGCGGTGGGGGGGGCGTGATGGAGACCCAGTACTTC
.,.,TRBV4-2,TRBJ1-2,CASSAGQYGYTF,TGTGCCAGCAGCGCAGGACAGTATGGCTACACCTTC
.,.,TRBV30,TRBJ1-2,CAWSSGVNYGYTF,TGTGCCTGGAGCTCCGGGGTCAACTATGGCTACACCTTC
.,once,TRBV30,TRBJ1-3,CAWSAHFGGTGNTIYF,TGTGCCTGGAGTGCCCATTTTGGGGGAACAGGAAACACCATATATTTT
.,.,TRBV6-1,TRBJ2-7,CASSALTGAYYEQYF,TGTGCCAGCAGTGCATTAACCGGGGCCTACTACGAGCAGTACTTC
TRBD2,.,TRBV5-1,TRBJ2-3,CASSLISGGAGGTQYF,TGCGCCAGCAGCTTGATTAGCGGGGGGGCCGGAGGTACGCAGTATTTT
.,.,TRBV7-2,TRBJ2-5,CASSTPLRGAREETQYF,TGTGCCAGCAGCACTCCCTTAAGGGGGGCGAGGGAGGAGACCCAGTACTTC
.,.,TRBV30,TRBJ2-3,CACGRGADTQYF,TGTGCCTGCGGAAGAGGGGCAGATACGCAGTATTTT
TRBD1,.,TRBV19,TRBJ2-7,CASKSAAGGYEQYF,TGTGCCAGTAAGAGTGCGGCAGGGGGTTACGAGCAGTACTTC
.,.,TRBV15,TRBJ1-2,CATSRSFNREDYGYTF,TGTGCCACCAGCAGATCCTTCAACAGGGAGGACTATGGCTACACCTTC
.,.,TRBV4-1,TRBJ1-5,CASSQDTRGNQPQHF,TGCGCCAGCAGCCAAGATACCAGAGGCAATCAGCCCCAGCATTTT
TRBD1,.,TRBV30,TRBJ1-3,CAWMRGQGNTIYF,TGTGCCTGGATGAGGGGGCAAGGAAACACCATATATTTT
TRBD2,.,TRBV30,TRBJ2-5,CAWSPPLRDYRETQYF,TGTGCCTGGAGTCCCCCCCTTCGGGACTACCGGGAGACCCAGTACTTC
.,.,TRBV14,TRBJ1-1,CASSQQGLSTEAFF,TGTGCCAGCAGCCAACAGGGATTGAGCACTGAAGCTTTCTTT
TRBD1,once,TRBV28,TRBJ1-5,CGLGGQGTNQPQHF,TGCGGGTTAGGTGGACAGGGTACCAATCAGCCCCAGCATTTT
.,.,TRBV19,TRBJ1-5,CASSMDSNQPQHF,TGTGCCAGTAGTATGGATAGCAATCAGCCCCAGCATTTT
.,.,TRBV25-1,TRBJ2-3,CASSDRVVTDTQYF,TGTGCCAGCAGTGACAGGGTGGTGACAGATACGCAGTATTTT
.,.,TRBV28,TRBJ1-2,CASSFGTAHRGYTF,TGTGCCAGCAGTTTCGGGACGGCCCACAGGGGCTACACCTTC
.,.,TRBV9,TRBJ2-1,CASSVVGGLTNEQFF,TGTGCCAGCAGCGTAGTGGGGGGCTTGACCAATGAGCAGTTCTTC
.,.,TRBV7-9,TRBJ1-4,CASSHYRVENEKLFF,TGTGCCAGCAGCCACTACAGGGTAGAAAATGAAAAACTGTTTTTT